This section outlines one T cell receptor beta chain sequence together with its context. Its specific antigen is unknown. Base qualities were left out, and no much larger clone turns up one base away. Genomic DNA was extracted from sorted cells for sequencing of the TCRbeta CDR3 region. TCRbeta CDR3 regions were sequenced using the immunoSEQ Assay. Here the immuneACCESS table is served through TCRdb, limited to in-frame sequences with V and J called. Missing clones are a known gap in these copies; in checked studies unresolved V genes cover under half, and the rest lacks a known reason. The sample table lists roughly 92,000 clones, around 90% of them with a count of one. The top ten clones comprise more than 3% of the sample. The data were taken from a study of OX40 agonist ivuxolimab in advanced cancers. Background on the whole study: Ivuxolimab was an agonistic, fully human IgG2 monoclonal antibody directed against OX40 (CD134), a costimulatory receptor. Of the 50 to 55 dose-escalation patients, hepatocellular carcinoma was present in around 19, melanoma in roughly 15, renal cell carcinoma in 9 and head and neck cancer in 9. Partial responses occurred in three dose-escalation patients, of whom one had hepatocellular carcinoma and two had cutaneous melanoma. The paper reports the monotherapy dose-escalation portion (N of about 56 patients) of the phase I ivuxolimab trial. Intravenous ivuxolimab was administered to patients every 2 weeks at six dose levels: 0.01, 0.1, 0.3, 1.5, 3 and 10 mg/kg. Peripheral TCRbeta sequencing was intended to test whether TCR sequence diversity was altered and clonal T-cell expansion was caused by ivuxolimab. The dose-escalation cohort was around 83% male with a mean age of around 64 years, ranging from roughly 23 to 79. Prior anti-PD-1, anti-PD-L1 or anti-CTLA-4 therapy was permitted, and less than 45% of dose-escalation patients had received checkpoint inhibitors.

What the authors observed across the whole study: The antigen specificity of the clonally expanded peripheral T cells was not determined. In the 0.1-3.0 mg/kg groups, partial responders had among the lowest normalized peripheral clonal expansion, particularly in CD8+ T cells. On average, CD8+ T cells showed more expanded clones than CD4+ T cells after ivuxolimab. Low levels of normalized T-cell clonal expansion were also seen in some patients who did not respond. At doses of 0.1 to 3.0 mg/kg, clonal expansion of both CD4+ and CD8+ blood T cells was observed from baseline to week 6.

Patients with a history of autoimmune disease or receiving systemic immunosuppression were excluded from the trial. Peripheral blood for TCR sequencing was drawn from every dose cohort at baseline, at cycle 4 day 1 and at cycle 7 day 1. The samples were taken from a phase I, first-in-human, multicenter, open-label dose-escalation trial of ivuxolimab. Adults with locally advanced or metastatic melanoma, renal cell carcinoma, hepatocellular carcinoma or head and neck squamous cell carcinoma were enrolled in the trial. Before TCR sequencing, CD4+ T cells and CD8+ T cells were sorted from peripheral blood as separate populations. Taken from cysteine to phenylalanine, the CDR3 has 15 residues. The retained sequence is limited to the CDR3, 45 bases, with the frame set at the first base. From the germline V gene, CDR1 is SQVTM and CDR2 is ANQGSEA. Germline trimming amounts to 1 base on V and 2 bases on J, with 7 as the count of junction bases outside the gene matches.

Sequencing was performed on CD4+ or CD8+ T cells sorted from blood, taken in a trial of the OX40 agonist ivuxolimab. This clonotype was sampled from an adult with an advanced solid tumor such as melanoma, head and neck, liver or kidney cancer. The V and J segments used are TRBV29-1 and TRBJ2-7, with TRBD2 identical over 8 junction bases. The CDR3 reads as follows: CSVEGEAGAPYEQYF. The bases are TGCAGCGTTGAAGGGGAAGCGGGAGCCCCCTACGAGCAGTACTTC.